Presented here are 18 T cell receptor beta chains from one specimen sequenced in a study of early T cells in non-severe SARS-CoV-2 infection (TCRdb year 2021). The receptor library was made with 5' RACE. Instrument on record: NextSeq 500. TCRdb reanalyzed the raw reads on its own, using fastp at Q25 for trimming and MiXCR for clone calling, and kept in-frame beta chains. Identical CDR3 protein sequences are pooled into one entry, listed with their most common genes and DNA. This sample is represented by tens of thousands of distinct CDR3 sequences; 11% to 15% of them were singletons. The top ten constitute about 3% of the sample. Sequenced: whole blood. Receptors were obtained from an adult who was a healthcare worker with PCR-confirmed SARS-CoV-2 infection or an uninfected control (not recorded which).

This clonotype was counted many times. The genes are TRBV29-1 and TRBJ1-2; D unresolved. This CDR3 comprises 13 residues. Germline-derived CDR1 and CDR2 are SQVTM and ANQGSEA. The V and J ends lost 4 bases and 6 bases respectively, with 15 bases between them. CDR3 protein: CSVAQRRFDGYTF. CDR3 DNA: TGCAGCGTTGCCCAGCGACGGTTTGATGGCTACACCTTC.

This clonotype was counted many times. V and J are TRBV29-1 and TRBJ1-2; 7 bases match TRBD1. The germline CDR1 and CDR2 sequences are SQVTM and ANQGSEA. CDR3 length: 11 residues. V lost 4 bases, J lost 7 bases, and 3 bases stayed unmatched. For the CDR3, the DNA is TGCAGCGTTGGGGACAGCAGTGGCTACACCTTC. Translating gives CSVGDSSGYTF.

The CDR3 loop reads CAWSKGAGEQYF. The CDR3 DNA follows: TGTGCCTGGAGCAAGGGGGCCGGCGAGCAGTACTTC. The genes are TRBV30 and TRBJ2-7; 7 nucleotides line up with TRBD1. CDR3 size: 12 residues. Trimming removed 3 bases from V and 6 bases from J; junction bases left unmatched: 5. Per the germline V gene, CDR1 is GTSNPN and CDR2 is SVGIG (reference sequence).

The chain couples TRBV29-1 to TRBJ1-1, with D possibly being TRBD1 (6 bases). The CDR3 consists of 13 residues. Trimming took 7 bases from V and 4 from J, leaving 16 bases between them. In germline, CDR1 is SQVTM, CDR2 ANQGSEA. CDR3 coding DNA: TGCAGCGCCGGGGGCCTCGGAGCCACTGAAGCTTTCTTT. It encodes CSAGGLGATEAFF.

This clonotype was recorded many times. This chain uses TRBV5-6 with TRBJ1-2; D possibly corresponds to TRBD1 (5 bases). Germline V lookup: CDR1 SGHDT, CDR2 YYEEEE. This CDR3 comprises 14 residues. V lost 4 bases to trimming and J lost 4 bases, with 14 bases between them. CDR3 amino acids: CASSPMGRSYGYTF. The CDR3 DNA is TGTGCCAGCAGCCCCATGGGACGAAGCTATGGCTACACCTTC.

This chain links TRBV2 with TRBJ1-5, with D possibly TRBD1 on 5 matching bases. Trimming cost V 10 bases and J 5 bases, with 9 bases left between them. The germline gives CDR1 SNHLY, CDR2 FYNNEI. The CDR3 loop spans 11 amino acids. CDR3 in amino acids: CATGGDQPQHF. In nucleotides, the CDR3 is TGTGCCACCGGGGGGGATCAGCCCCAGCATTTT.

This chain joins TRBV6-1 and TRBJ2-7; TRBD2 is a possible D gene (6 bases). Trimming cost V 0 bases and J 2 bases, with 17 bases left between them. CDR3 length equals 17 residues. The germline V gene encodes CDR1 MNHNS and CDR2 SASEGT. The CDR3 is CASSEAGRPSRTYEQYF. CDR3 nucleotides: TGTGCCAGCAGTGAAGCCGGGAGACCGAGCAGGACCTACGAGCAGTACTTC.

There are a few counts of this clonotype. DNA of the CDR3: TGTGCCAGCAGCCAAGGGACCCCAGGGGGAGAGACCCAGTACTTC. Its protein is CASSQGTPGGETQYF. J is TRBJ2-5 and V is TRBV3-1; 7 nucleotides match TRBD1. With V trimmed by 1 base and J by 4 bases, 6 bases remained unmatched. Looked up from germline, CDR1 is LGHDT and CDR2 is YNNKEL (reference sequence). CDR3 length equals 15 residues.

The chain couples TRBV12-3 or TRBV12-4 to TRBJ2-2; D unresolved. V lost 3 bases to trimming and J lost 7 bases, with 12 bases between them. The CDR3 runs to 14 residues. The CDR3 loop is CASSFAPPSGELFF. The CDR3 region has the DNA TGTGCCAGCAGTTTTGCGCCCCCCAGCGGGGAGCTGTTTTTT.

This clonotype appeared a few times. J is TRBJ2-7 and V is TRBV11-2; 9 positions match TRBD2. Germline assignment: CDR1 SGHAT and CDR2 FQNNGV. CDR3 length: 16 amino acids. J lost 1 base, V lost 5 bases, and 9 bases had no gene match. CDR3 sequence: CASSPRIAGESYEQYF. CDR3 in DNA: TGTGCCAGCAGCCCGCGGATAGCGGGAGAGTCCTACGAGCAGTACTTC.

This clonotype was recorded at least ten times. The V gene is TRBV7-9, the J gene TRBJ2-1, with D possibly TRBD2 on 5 matching bases. Trimming removed 1 base at V and 5 bases at J, with 12 bases between. Germline values: CDR1 SEHNR, CDR2 FQNEAQ (reference sequence). This CDR3 is 15 amino acids long. CDR3 sequence: CASSLGESGNNEQFF. In nucleotides, the CDR3 is TGTGCCAGCAGCTTAGGGGAGAGTGGTAACAATGAGCAGTTCTTC.

This clonotype was counted only a few times. The V gene is TRBV10-3, the J gene TRBJ2-7; 8 bases agree with TRBD2. Germline V gene sequence: CDR1 ENHRY, CDR2 SYGVKD. CDR3 length: 14 residues. V was clipped by 0 bases and J by 7 bases; unmatched bases: 5. The CDR3 DNA reads TGTGCCATCAGTGAGTCGACTGGGACTAGGGAGCAGTACTTC. Translation gives CAISESTGTREQYF.

The rearrangement uses TRBV12-3 or TRBV12-4 and TRBJ1-1; D remains ambiguous. The ends were cut back, 5 bases at V and 7 bases at J, with 8 bases in the middle. This CDR3 spans 11 amino acids. The CDR3 spells CASSTLSEAFF. As DNA, the CDR3 is TGTGCCAGCAGTACCCTTAGTGAAGCTTTCTTT.

This clonotype showed up many times. The CDR3 spells CASSPWTGGQMRSNSPLHF. Here the CDR3 DNA reads TGTGCCAGCAGTCCCTGGACAGGGGGCCAGATGAGGAGTAATTCACCCCTCCACTTT. V usage is TRBV27 and J usage is TRBJ1-6; 11 positions match TRBD1. CDR1 is MNHEY and CDR2 is SMNVEV in the germline V gene (reference sequence). The CDR3 loop spans 19 amino acids. The V segment lost 5 bases and the J segment 6 bases; nucleotides outside the gene matches: 15.

The chain carries TRBV12-3 or TRBV12-4 and TRBJ2-7, with D maybe TRBD2 (5 bases). V gave up 6 bases and J gave up 3 bases, with 9 bases separating them. This CDR3 spans 12 amino acids. As DNA, the CDR3 is TGTGCCAGCAGCTCCGCGGGCTACGAGCAGTACTTC. Its protein is CASSSAGYEQYF.

This clonotype showed up many times. The chain has TRBV12-3 or TRBV12-4 and TRBJ2-3; D is ambiguous. Trimming stripped 3 bases from V and 0 bases from J, with 7 bases between. The CDR3 contains 14 residues. The CDR3 coding sequence is TGTGCCAGCAGTTTTTCTGTTAGCACAGATACGCAGTATTTT. Translation gives CASSFSVSTDTQYF.

This rearrangement joins TRBV12-5 to TRBJ2-2, with unresolved D. Germline V gene sequence: CDR1 LGHNT, CDR2 FRNRAP. V lost 2 bases, J lost 3 bases, and 13 bases lay in between. This CDR3 contains 16 residues. Written as DNA, the CDR3 is TGTGCTAGTGGTTTGTCAACCGGGCAGCACACCGGGGAGCTGTTTTTT. Its protein product is CASGLSTGQHTGELFF.

This chain uses TRBV7-8 with TRBJ1-1; D not certain. CDR3 size: 16 residues. The V and J ends lost 5 bases and 0 bases respectively, with 16 bases between them. The V gene's germline CDR1 is SGHVS and CDR2 FQNEAQ. The CDR3 spells CASSPPVGRMNTEAFF. The DNA of the CDR3 is TGTGCCAGCAGCCCCCCGGTTGGCCGAATGAACACTGAAGCTTTCTTT.